This is a list of T cell receptor beta chains from one sample in a study of CXCR3-negative and CXCR3-positive naive CD8 T cells. Each CDR3 protein gets one entry in TCRdb, which reprocessed the 5' RACE reads and gives no DNA. The listing contains about 90,000 distinct CDR3 sequences. Sequencing was carried out using naive CXCR3- CD8+ T cells from blood. These receptors all come from a human donor in good health. Some clones in this sample may be carry-over from other donors' samples. CDR3s include the opening cysteine and the closing phenylalanine or tryptophan. Fields, in order: V gene, J gene, CDR3 protein.

TRBV6-5	TRBJ2-3	CASSRTSGVADTQYF
TRBV2	TRBJ2-1	CASSPGSNEQFF
TRBV29-1	TRBJ2-7	CSVLTSNAYEQYF
TRBV21-1	TRBJ1-3	CASSTRETGNTIYF
TRBV29-1	TRBJ2-1	CSVGGDNEQFF
TRBV12-3/TRBV12-4	TRBJ2-1	CASSAPEGVYNEQFF
TRBV6-5	TRBJ2-7	CASGASYEQYF
TRBV29-1	TRBJ2-7	CSVVGTGGTYEQYF
TRBV29-1	TRBJ2-3	CSVDLTLDPTSTDTQYF
TRBV29-1	TRBJ1-2	CSIPSDGFYGYTF
TRBV3-1	TRBJ2-1	CASSQGSGFYNEQFF
TRBV20-1	TRBJ2-3	CSASGISDTQYF
TRBV29-1	TRBJ2-5	CSPMGVFGLGETQYF
TRBV10-1	TRBJ2-3	CASSELARGPTDTQYF
TRBV11-2	TRBJ2-2	CASSSPDKALGELFF
TRBV3-1	TRBJ2-1	CASSQSVAGLMTGIDEQFF
TRBV6-2/TRBV6-3	TRBJ2-7	CASSPPGMRYEQYF
TRBV29-1	TRBJ2-5	CSVEGEEETQYF
TRBV4-2	TRBJ2-5	CASSQDRRGAQETQYF
TRBV27	TRBJ2-6	CASSPGEGASGANVLTF
TRBV6-2/TRBV6-3	TRBJ1-2	CASSYLRTGSELGYTF
TRBV7-9	TRBJ2-7	CASTALGGGEQYF
TRBV5-5	TRBJ1-2	CASKEGTNYGYTF
TRBV12-3/TRBV12-4	TRBJ1-3	CASSRPGGSGNTIYF
TRBV15	TRBJ1-3	CATSEGRNSGNTIYF
TRBV7-9	TRBJ2-5	CASSPRTSDGETQYF
TRBV29-1	TRBJ2-1	CSGLTSVGFSYNEQFF
TRBV6-5	TRBJ2-2	CASSYSRAATGELFF
TRBV28	TRBJ2-1	CASSLLAGRDEQFF
TRBV5-1	TRBJ2-3	CASSEQGPGPNADTQYF
TRBV4-1	TRBJ2-7	CASSQDPGLDYEQYF
TRBV7-9	TRBJ2-1	CASSGHRDPYNEQFF
TRBV12-3/TRBV12-4	TRBJ1-3	CASSNSGNTIYF
TRBV20-1	TRBJ2-7	CSARTVAGLLIYEQYF
TRBV19	TRBJ2-1	CASSIVSLAPHNEQFF